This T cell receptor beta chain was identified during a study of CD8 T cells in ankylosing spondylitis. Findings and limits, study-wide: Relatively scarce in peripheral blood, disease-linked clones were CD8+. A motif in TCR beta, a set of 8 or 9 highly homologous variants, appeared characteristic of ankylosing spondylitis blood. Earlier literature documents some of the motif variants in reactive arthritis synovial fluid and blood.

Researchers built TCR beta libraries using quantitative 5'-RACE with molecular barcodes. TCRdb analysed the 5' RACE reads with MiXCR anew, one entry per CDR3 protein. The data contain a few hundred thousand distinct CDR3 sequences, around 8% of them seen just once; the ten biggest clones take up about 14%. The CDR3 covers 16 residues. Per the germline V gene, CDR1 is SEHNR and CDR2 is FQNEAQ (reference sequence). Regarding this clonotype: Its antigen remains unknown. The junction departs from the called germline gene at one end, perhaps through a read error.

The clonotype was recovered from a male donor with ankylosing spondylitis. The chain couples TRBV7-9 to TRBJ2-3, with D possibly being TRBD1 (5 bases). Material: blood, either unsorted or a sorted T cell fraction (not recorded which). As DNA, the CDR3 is TGTGTCAGCAGCGATGAACAGGCCTCTGGCCCAGATACGCAGTATTTT. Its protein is CVSSDEQASGPDTQYF. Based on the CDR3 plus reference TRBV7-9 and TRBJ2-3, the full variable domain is DTGVSQNPRHKITKRGQNVTFRCDPISEHNRLYWYRQTLGQGPEFLTYFQNEAQLEKSRLLSDRFSAERPKGSFSTLEIQRTEQGDSAMYLCVSSDEQASGPDTQYFGPGTRLTVL.